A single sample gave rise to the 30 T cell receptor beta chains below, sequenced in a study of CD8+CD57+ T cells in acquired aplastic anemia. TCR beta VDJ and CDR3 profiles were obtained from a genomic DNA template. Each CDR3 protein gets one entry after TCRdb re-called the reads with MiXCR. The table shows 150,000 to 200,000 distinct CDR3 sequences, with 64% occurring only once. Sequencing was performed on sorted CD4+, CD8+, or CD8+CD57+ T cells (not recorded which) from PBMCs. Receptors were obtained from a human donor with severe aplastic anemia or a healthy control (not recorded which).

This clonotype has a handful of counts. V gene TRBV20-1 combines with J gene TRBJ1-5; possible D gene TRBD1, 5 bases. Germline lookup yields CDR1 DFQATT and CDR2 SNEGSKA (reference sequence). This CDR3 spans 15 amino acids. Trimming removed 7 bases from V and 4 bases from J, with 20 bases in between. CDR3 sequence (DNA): TGCAGTGTTTACCCTCAGGGTAGGCTTAATCAGCCCCAGCATTTT. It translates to CSVYPQGRLNQPQHF.

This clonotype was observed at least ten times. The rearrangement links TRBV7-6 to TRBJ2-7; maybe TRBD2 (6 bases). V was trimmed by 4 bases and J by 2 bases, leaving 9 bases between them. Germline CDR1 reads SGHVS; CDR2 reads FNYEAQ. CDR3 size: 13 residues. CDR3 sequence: CASSYGGTYEQYF. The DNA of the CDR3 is TGTGCCAGCAGCTACGGAGGGACCTACGAGCAGTACTTC.

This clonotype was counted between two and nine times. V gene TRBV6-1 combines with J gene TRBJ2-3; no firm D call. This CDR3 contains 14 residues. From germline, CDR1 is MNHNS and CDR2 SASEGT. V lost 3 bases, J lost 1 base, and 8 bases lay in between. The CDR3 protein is CASSDDVGTDTQYF. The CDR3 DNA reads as TGTGCCAGCAGTGACGACGTGGGCACAGATACGCAGTATTTT.

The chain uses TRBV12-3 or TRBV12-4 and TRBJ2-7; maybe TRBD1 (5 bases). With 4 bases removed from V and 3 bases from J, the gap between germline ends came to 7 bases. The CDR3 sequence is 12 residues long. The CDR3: CASSYTGYEQYF. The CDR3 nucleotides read TGTGCCAGCAGTTACACAGGCTACGAGCAGTACTTC.

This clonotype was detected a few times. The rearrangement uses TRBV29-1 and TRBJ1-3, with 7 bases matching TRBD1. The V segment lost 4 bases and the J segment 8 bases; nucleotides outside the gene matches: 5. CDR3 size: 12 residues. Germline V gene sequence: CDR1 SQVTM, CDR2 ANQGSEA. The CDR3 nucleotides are TGCAGCGTTGCGGTACAGGGGCACACCATATATTTT. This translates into CSVAVQGHTIYF.

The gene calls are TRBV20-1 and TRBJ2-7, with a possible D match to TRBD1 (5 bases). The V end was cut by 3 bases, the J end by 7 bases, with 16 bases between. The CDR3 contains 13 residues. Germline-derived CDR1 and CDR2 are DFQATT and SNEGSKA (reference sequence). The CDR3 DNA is TGCAGTGCTAGTCCCTCGACAGCATATGAGCAGTACTTC. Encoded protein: CSASPSTAYEQYF.

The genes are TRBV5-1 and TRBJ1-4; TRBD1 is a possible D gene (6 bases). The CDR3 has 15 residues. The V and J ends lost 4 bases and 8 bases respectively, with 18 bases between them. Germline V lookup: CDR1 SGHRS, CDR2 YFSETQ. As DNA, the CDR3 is TGCGCCAGCAGCCCACTGACAGGTCAACACGAAAAACTGTTTTTT. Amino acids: CASSPLTGQHEKLFF.

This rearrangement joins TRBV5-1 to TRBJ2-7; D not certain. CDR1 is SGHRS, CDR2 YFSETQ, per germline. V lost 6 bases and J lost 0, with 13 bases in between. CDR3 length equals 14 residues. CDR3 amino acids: CASKVTSSSYEQYF. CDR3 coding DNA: TGCGCCAGCAAGGTTACAAGTAGCTCCTACGAGCAGTACTTC.

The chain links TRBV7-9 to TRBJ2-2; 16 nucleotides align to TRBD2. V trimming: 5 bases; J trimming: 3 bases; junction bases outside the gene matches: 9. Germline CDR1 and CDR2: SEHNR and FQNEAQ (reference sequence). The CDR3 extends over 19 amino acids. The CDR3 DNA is TGTGCCAGCAGCAAATCGGGACTAGCGGGAGGGCCAGACACCGGGGAGCTGTTTTTT. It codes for CASSKSGLAGGPDTGELFF.

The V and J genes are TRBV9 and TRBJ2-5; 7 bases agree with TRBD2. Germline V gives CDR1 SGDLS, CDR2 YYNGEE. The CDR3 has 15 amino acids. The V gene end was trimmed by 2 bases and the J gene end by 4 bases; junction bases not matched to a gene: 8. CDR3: CASSVGGGAGETQYF. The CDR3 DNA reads TGTGCCAGCAGCGTCGGGGGAGGGGCGGGAGAGACCCAGTACTTC. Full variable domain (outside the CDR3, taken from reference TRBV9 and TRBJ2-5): DSGVTQTPKHLITATGQRVTLRCSPRSGDLSVYWYQQSLDQGLQFLIQYYNGEERAKGNILERFSAQQFPDLHSELNLSSLELGDSALYFCASSVGGGAGETQYFGPGTRLLVL.

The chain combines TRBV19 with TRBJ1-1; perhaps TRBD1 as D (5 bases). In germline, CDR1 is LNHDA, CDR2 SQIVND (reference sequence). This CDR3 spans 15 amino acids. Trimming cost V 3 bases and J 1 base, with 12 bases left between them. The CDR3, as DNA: TGTGCCAGTAGTATTGGGGGGGTTTGGAACACTGAAGCTTTCTTT. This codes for CASSIGGVWNTEAFF.

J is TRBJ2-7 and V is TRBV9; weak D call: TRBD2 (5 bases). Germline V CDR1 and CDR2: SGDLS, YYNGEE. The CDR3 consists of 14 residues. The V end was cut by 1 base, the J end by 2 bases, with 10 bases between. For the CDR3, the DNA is TGTGCCAGCAGCGTAACAGCGGAAGCCTACGAGCAGTACTTC. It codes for CASSVTAEAYEQYF.

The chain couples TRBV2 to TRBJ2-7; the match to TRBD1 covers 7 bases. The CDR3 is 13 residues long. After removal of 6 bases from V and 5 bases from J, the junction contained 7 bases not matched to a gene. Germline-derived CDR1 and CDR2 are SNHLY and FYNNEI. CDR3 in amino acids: CASSGQASDEQYF. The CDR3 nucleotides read TGTGCCAGCAGCGGACAGGCCTCGGACGAGCAGTACTTC.

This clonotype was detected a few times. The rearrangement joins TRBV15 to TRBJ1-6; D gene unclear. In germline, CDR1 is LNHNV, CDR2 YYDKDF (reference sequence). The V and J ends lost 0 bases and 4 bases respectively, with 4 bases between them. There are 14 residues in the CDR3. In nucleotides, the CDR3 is TGTGCCACCAGCAGAGAAGAATATAATTCACCCCTCCACTTT. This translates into CATSREEYNSPLHF.

CDR3 residues: CASSPADGELFF. Here the CDR3 DNA reads TGTGCCAGCAGCCCGGCGGACGGGGAGCTGTTTTTT. The chain uses TRBV7-3 and TRBJ2-2, with D unresolved. The CDR3 extends over 12 amino acids. V was pared by 5 bases and J by 7 bases, with 8 bases between. The germline V gene encodes CDR1 SGHTA and CDR2 FQGTGA.

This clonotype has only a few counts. The CDR3 loop is CASTGTENTGELFF. As DNA, the CDR3 is TGCGCCAGTACCGGGACAGAGAACACCGGGGAGCTGTTTTTT. V is TRBV5-1 and J is TRBJ2-2, with 7 bases aligning to TRBD1. Germline V gives CDR1 SGHRS, CDR2 YFSETQ. The V gene end was trimmed by 8 bases and the J gene end by 1 base; junction bases not matched to a gene: 5. CDR3 size: 14 residues.

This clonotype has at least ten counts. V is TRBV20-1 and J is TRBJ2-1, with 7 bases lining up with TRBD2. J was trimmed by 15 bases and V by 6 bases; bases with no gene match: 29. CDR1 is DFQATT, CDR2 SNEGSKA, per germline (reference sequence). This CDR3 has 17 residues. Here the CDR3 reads CSAPPWGGTPAIASPFF. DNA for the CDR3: TGCAGTGCCCCCCCCTGGGGGGGGACGCCGGCTATCGCCAGCCCGTTCTTC.

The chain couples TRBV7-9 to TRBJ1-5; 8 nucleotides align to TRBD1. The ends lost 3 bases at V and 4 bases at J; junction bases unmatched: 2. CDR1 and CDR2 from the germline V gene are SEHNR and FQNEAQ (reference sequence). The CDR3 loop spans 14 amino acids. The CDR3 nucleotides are TGTGCCAGCAGCTTTGGACAGGGTAATCAGCCCCAGCATTTT. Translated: CASSFGQGNQPQHF.

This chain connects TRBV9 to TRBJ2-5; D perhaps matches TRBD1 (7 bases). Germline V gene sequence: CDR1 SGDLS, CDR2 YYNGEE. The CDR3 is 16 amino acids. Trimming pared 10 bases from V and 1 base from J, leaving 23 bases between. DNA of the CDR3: TGTGCCTGCACCAGGGGGGACATTGGAACCCAAGAGACCCAGTACTTC. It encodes CACTRGDIGTQETQYF.

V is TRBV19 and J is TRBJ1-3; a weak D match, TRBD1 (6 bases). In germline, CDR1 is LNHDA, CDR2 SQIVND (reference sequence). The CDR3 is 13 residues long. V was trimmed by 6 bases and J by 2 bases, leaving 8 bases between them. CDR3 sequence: CASRDSTGNTIYF. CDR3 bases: TGTGCCAGTAGGGACAGTACTGGAAACACCATATATTTT.

The chain's CDR3 is CASSDGYSSGANVLTF. The CDR3 nucleotides are TGTGCCAGCAGTGACGGATACAGCTCTGGGGCCAACGTCCTGACTTTC. The chain carries TRBV6-4 and TRBJ2-6, with no clear D. CDR1 is MRHNA and CDR2 is SNTAGT in the germline V gene. Trimming cost V 2 bases and J 0 bases, with 8 bases left between them. The length of the CDR3 is 16 residues.

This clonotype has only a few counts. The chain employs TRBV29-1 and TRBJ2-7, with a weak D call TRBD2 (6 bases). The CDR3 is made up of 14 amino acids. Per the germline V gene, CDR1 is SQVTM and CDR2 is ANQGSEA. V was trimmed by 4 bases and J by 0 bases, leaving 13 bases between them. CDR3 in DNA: TGCAGCGTTGTAGGTGGGGGGTCCTCCTACGAGCAGTACTTC. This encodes CSVVGGGSSYEQYF.

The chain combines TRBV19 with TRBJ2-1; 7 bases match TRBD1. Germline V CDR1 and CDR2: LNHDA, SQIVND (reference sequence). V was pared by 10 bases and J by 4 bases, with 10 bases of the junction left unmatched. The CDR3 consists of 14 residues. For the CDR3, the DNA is TGTGCCACCTCCCGGGACAGCAATTACAATGAGCAGTTCTTC. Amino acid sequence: CATSRDSNYNEQFF.

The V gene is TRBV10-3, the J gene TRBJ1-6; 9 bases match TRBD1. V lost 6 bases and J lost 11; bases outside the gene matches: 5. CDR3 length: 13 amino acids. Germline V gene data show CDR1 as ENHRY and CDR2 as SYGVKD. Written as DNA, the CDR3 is TGTGCCATCAGGGGGACAGGGTGGACACCCCTCCACTTT. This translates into CAIRGTGWTPLHF.

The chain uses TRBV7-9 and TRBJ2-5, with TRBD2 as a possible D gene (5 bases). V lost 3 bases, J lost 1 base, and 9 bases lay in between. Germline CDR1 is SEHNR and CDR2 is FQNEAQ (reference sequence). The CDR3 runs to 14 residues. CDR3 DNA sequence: TGTGCCAGCAGCTTCACAAGCGGCCAAGAGACCCAGTACTTC. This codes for CASSFTSGQETQYF.

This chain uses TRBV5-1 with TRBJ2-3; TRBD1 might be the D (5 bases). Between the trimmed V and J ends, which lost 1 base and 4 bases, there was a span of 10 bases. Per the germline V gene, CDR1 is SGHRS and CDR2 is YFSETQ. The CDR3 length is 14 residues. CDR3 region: CASSLKGVPDTQYF. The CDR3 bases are TGCGCCAGCAGCTTGAAAGGGGTCCCAGATACGCAGTATTTT.

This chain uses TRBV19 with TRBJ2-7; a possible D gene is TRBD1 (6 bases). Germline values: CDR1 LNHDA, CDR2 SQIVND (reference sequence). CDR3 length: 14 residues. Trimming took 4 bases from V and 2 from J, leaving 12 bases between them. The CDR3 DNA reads TGTGCCAGTAGTAACCACAGGGCAACCTACGAGCAGTACTTC. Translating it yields CASSNHRATYEQYF.

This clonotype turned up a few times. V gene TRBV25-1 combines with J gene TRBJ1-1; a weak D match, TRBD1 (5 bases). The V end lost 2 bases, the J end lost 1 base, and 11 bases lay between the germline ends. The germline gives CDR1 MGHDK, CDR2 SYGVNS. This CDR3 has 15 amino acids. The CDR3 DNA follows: TGTGCCAGCAGTGAACGGGGGGTGAGGAACACTGAAGCTTTCTTT. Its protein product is CASSERGVRNTEAFF.

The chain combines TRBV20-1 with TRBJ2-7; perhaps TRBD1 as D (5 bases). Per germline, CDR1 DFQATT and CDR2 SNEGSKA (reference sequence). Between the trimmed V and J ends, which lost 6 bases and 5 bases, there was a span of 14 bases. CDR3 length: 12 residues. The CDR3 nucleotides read TGCAGTGCGCACAGTGGGGCCAACGAGCAGTACTTC. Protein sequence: CSAHSGANEQYF.

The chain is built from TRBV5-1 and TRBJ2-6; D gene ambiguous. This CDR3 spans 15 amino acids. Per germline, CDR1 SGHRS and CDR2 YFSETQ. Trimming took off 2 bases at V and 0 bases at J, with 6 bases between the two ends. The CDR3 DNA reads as TGCGCCAGCAGCTTCCGTGGCTCTGGGGCCAACGTCCTGACTTTC. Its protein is CASSFRGSGANVLTF.